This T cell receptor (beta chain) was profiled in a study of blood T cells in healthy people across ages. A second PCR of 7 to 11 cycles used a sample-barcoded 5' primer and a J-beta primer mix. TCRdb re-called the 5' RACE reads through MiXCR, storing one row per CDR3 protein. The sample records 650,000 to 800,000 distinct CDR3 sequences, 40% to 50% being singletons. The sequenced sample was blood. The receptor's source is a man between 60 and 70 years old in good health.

CDR3 protein: CATSREANIQYF. The CDR3 DNA reads TGTGCCACCAGCAGAGAAGCAAACATTCAGTACTTC. The rearrangement links TRBV15 to TRBJ2-4; no clear D. The CDR3 totals 12 residues. V lost 0 bases and J 6 bases, leaving 3 bases between the germline ends. From germline, CDR1 is LNHNV and CDR2 YYDKDF (reference sequence). Complete variable domain (other parts from reference TRBV15 and TRBJ2-4): DAMVIQNPRYQVTQFGKPVTLSCSQTLNHNVMYWYQQKSSQAPKLLFHYYDKDFNNEADTPDNFQSRRPNTSFCFLDIRSPGLGDTAMYLCATSREANIQYFGAGTRLSVL.